A single sample gave rise to the 5 T cell receptor beta chains below, sequenced in a study of blood T cells in healthy people across ages. A second PCR of 7 to 11 cycles used a sample-barcoded 5' primer and a J-beta primer mix. TCRdb reanalysed the 5' RACE reads using MiXCR and keeps one entry per CDR3 protein. There are some 940,000 distinct CDR3 sequences in the sample; almost 30% occur only once, and roughly 10% lies in the top ten. These data are also associated with another study on T cells of mothers and their children.

The sequenced sample consisted of blood. These receptor sequences come from a woman between 35 and 50 years old in good health.

The gene calls are TRBV27 and TRBJ1-4; 8 bases match TRBD1. CDR1 is MNHEY and CDR2 is SMNVEV in the germline V gene (reference sequence). The junction had 7 bases not matched to a gene; V was cut back by 5 bases and J by 8 bases. The CDR3 covers 14 residues. CDR3 sequence reads: CASSPRTGLEKLFF. CDR3 sequence (DNA): TGTGCCAGCAGTCCGCGGACAGGGTTGGAAAAACTGTTTTTT.

In this sample, this clonotype turned up a few times. The V gene is TRBV18, the J gene TRBJ1-1; D uncertain. CDR1 and CDR2 from the germline V gene are KGHSH and LQKENI. The V end lost 3 bases, the J end lost 7 bases, and 18 bases lay between the germline ends. This CDR3 has 15 residues. CDR3 nucleotide sequence: TGTGCCAGCTCACCTCCCCCGTCCAATTCGGGTGAAGCTTTCTTT. This sequence encodes CASSPPPSNSGEAFF.

In this sample, this clonotype turned up many times. This chain connects TRBV25-1 to TRBJ1-2; maybe TRBD1 (5 bases). V was cut by 4 bases and J by 8 bases, with 17 bases left in between. The CDR3 has 14 residues. CDR1 is MGHDK, CDR2 SYGVNS, per germline. CDR3 nucleotides: TGTGCCAGCAGTGCACCCGGGGCTCCATCCGGCTACACCTTC. It is translated as CASSAPGAPSGYTF.

Only a few counts were recorded for this clonotype. The chain joins TRBV6-1 to TRBJ1-6, with D perhaps TRBD1 (5 bases). V gave up 3 bases and J gave up 7 bases, with 16 bases separating them. Germline values: CDR1 MNHNS, CDR2 SASEGT. The CDR3 covers 16 residues. The DNA for the CDR3 is TGTGCCAGCAGTGAGGAGCCGGGACCGAGAAATTCACCCCTCCACTTT. It yields the protein CASSEEPGPRNSPLHF.

Many counts were recorded for this clonotype. The gene calls are TRBV10-3 and TRBJ2-3, with 10 bases that match TRBD1. The junction had 3 bases not matched to a gene; V was cut back by 6 bases and J by 3 bases. Germline CDR1 ENHRY, CDR2 SYGVKD. The CDR3 loop spans 14 amino acids. The CDR3 DNA follows: TGTGCCATCAGGACAGGGGGCGAAACAGATACGCAGTATTTT. Translating gives CAIRTGGETDTQYF.